The next 19 T cell receptor beta chains were all read from a single sample in a study of T cell responses to AZD1222 COVID-19 vaccine. Sequenced by immunoSEQ multiplex PCR; TCRdb stores in-frame clones only, minus some. The sample has over 45,000 clones; 75% to 90% are singletons. The sample here was peripheral blood, taken on day 0 of AZD1222 vaccination. The receptors derive from an adult in good health.

The gene calls are TRBV7-2 and TRBJ2-3; possible D gene TRBD2, 5 bases. Germline values: CDR1 SGHTA, CDR2 FQGNSA. With 5 bases removed from V and 2 bases from J, the gap between germline ends came to 11 bases. The CDR3 has 14 residues. CDR3 amino acids: CASSVGRNTDTQYF. CDR3 DNA: TGTGCCAGCAGCGTTGGGAGAAACACAGATACGCAGTATTTT.

The genes are TRBV12-3 or TRBV12-4 and TRBJ1-5; D not resolved. V lost 1 base, J lost 6 bases, and 7 bases lay in between. The CDR3 spans 13 residues. Written as DNA, the CDR3 is TGTGCCAGCAGTTTAGGGGGTGTTCAGCCCCAGCATTTT. It is translated as CASSLGGVQPQHF.

This rearrangement joins TRBV15 to TRBJ2-3; D remains ambiguous. V shed 3 bases and J shed 0 bases, with 7 bases lying between them. Per the germline V gene, CDR1 is LNHNV and CDR2 is YYDKDF (reference sequence). This CDR3 contains 14 residues. This CDR3 reads CATSRSSSTDTQYF. The CDR3 DNA follows: TGTGCCACCAGCAGGTCAAGTAGCACAGATACGCAGTATTTT.

This clone appeared a single time. The chain employs TRBV28 and TRBJ1-2; D possibly corresponds to TRBD1 (5 bases). The CDR3 has 13 residues. Trimming cost V 6 bases and J 0 bases, with 8 bases left between them. Germline loops: CDR1 MDHEN, CDR2 SYDVKM. The DNA for the CDR3 is TGTGCCAGCAGGACAGCAGCTAACTATGGCTACACCTTC. This encodes CASRTAANYGYTF.

The chain recombines TRBV7-9 with TRBJ2-2, with 9 bases that match TRBD1. Germline assignment: CDR1 SEHNR and CDR2 FQNEAQ (reference sequence). This CDR3 is built from 17 residues. Trimming took 5 bases from V and 5 from J; bases not matched to a gene: 12. CDR3 coding DNA: TGTGCCAGCAGCCAAGAGACCGGGACAGGGAGTACCGGGGAGCTGTTTTTT. This gives the protein CASSQETGTGSTGELFF.

The V gene is TRBV27, the J gene TRBJ1-4; no definite D call. Germline V gives CDR1 MNHEY, CDR2 SMNVEV (reference sequence). V was cut by 3 bases and J by 7 bases, with 9 bases left in between. The CDR3 contains 13 residues. CDR3 DNA sequence: TGTGCCAGCAGTTTCTCCGGGTTTGAAAAACTGTTTTTT. It encodes CASSFSGFEKLFF.

V and J are TRBV6-5 and TRBJ1-4, with D hard to call. Deletions cut 7 bases from V and 7 bases from J, with 16 bases between. Germline values: CDR1 MNHEY, CDR2 SVGAGI. CDR3 length: 14 amino acids. CDR3 bases: TGTGCCAGCACCGAACTTGGGGAGGGTGAAAAACTGTTTTTT. It translates to CASTELGEGEKLFF.

V usage is TRBV27 and J usage is TRBJ2-7; TRBD1 matches 7 bases. Germline V gene sequence: CDR1 MNHEY, CDR2 SMNVEV (reference sequence). Trimming removed 8 bases from V and 0 bases from J; junction bases left unmatched: 7. The CDR3 consists of 14 residues. The CDR3: CASSEDRNSYEQYF. The CDR3, as DNA: TGTGCCAGCTCCGAGGACAGGAACTCCTACGAGCAGTACTTC.

The rearrangement uses TRBV14 and TRBJ1-4; no firm D call. V lost 0 bases and J 10 bases, leaving 15 bases between the germline ends. Germline V gene data show CDR1 as SGHDN and CDR2 as FVKESK. The CDR3 covers 15 residues. DNA for the CDR3: TGTGCCAGCAGCCAAGAATGGGAAAAGCTGGGAAAACTGTTTTTT. Protein: CASSQEWEKLGKLFF.

This clone occurred once. This sequence joins TRBV7-8 and TRBJ2-7; 7 bases fit TRBD1. V gave up 5 bases and J gave up 4 bases; unmatched junction bases: 8. Germline V CDR1 and CDR2: SGHVS, FQNEAQ. The CDR3 is 14 residues long. The CDR3 spells CASSTQGVGYEQYF. The CDR3 nucleotides are TGTGCCAGCAGCACGCAGGGGGTTGGGTACGAGCAGTACTTC. The complete variable domain, with remaining parts taken from reference TRBV7-8 and TRBJ2-7, reads GAGVSQSPRYKVAKRGQDVALRCDPISGHVSLFWYQQALGQGPEFLTYFQNEAQLDKSGLPSDRFFAERPEGSVSTLKIQRTQQEDSAVYLCASSTQGVGYEQYFGPGTRLTVT.

In this sample, this clone turned up once. The rearrangement links TRBV9 to TRBJ1-4, with 11 bases that match TRBD1. The V gene's germline CDR1 is SGDLS and CDR2 YYNGEE. The CDR3 extends over 15 amino acids. V lost 4 bases, J lost 7 bases, and 6 bases stayed unmatched. CDR3 protein: CASSSRTGGSEKLFF. The CDR3 nucleotides are TGTGCCAGCAGCTCCCGGACAGGGGGCTCTGAAAAACTGTTTTTT.

The chain links TRBV4-1 to TRBJ1-6; possibly TRBD1 for D (5 bases). This CDR3 region has 17 residues. Deletions cut 4 bases from V and 0 bases from J, with 13 bases between. Germline V gives CDR1 MGHRA, CDR2 YSYEKL. CDR3 nucleotide sequence: TGCGCCAGCAGCCGAGACAGTTGGAGCTCCTATAATTCACCCCTCCACTTT. It specifies CASSRDSWSSYNSPLHF.

The CDR3 loop is CASRRQGTRLSSTDTQYF. The CDR3 region has the DNA TGTGCCAGCAGGAGACAGGGGACTCGCCTTTCTAGCACAGATACGCAGTATTTT. The chain is built from TRBV11-2 and TRBJ2-3; 8 bases fit TRBD1. Germline-derived CDR1 and CDR2 are SGHAT and FQNNGV. V dropped 6 bases and J dropped 0; count of bases not matched to a gene: 14. The CDR3 spans 18 residues.

The CDR3 protein is CASSPRFGIWSNTIYF. DNA for the CDR3: TGTGCCAGCAGTCCCCGGTTTGGAATCTGGAGTAACACCATATATTTT. The chain couples TRBV27 to TRBJ1-3, with no clear D. Trimming shortened V by 5 bases and J by 7 bases, and 21 bases separated the two germline ends. The CDR3 loop spans 16 amino acids. Looked up from germline, CDR1 is MNHEY and CDR2 is SMNVEV (reference sequence).

This CDR3 reads CASSSGEITEAFF. The CDR3 nucleotides are TGTGCCAGCAGTTCTGGGGAGATCACTGAAGCTTTCTTT. V and J are TRBV6-5 and TRBJ1-1; D gene uncertain. The CDR3 is made up of 13 amino acids. Trimming took off 4 bases at V and 4 bases at J, with 10 bases between the two ends. CDR1 is MNHEY and CDR2 is SVGAGI in the germline V gene.

The chain joins TRBV4-1 to TRBJ1-2; D remains ambiguous. The V and J ends lost 0 bases and 5 bases respectively, with 16 bases between them. The CDR3 covers 16 residues. The germline CDR1 and CDR2 sequences are MGHRA and YSYEKL. The chain's CDR3 is CASSQDAPVSAYGYTF. The CDR3 DNA is TGCGCCAGCAGCCAAGATGCCCCCGTGTCCGCTTATGGCTACACCTTC.

CDR3 bases: TGTGCCAGCAGCTCCGACCGGGGTTCACCCCTCCACTTT. This codes for CASSSDRGSPLHF. This sequence joins TRBV7-9 and TRBJ1-6; D is undetermined. The CDR3 length is 13 residues. V lost 4 bases and J 9 bases, leaving 10 bases between the germline ends. Germline CDR1 is SEHNR and CDR2 is FQNEAQ (reference sequence). The variable domain in full, completed from reference TRBV7-9 and TRBJ1-6, reads DTGVSQNPRHKITKRGQNVTFRCDPISEHNRLYWYRQTLGQGPEFLTYFQNEAQLEKSRLLSDRFSAERPKGSFSTLEIQRTEQGDSAMYLCASSSDRGSPLHFGNGTRLTVT.

CDR3 residues: CASSGSGTQETQYF. CDR3 DNA sequence: TGTGCCAGCTCAGGGTCTGGGACCCAAGAGACCCAGTACTTC. The V gene is TRBV18, the J gene TRBJ2-5; D possibly uses TRBD1 or TRBD2 (5 bases each). The length of the CDR3 is 14 residues. Trimming cost V 5 bases and J 1 base, with 11 bases left between them. In germline, CDR1 is KGHSH, CDR2 LQKENI.

V usage is TRBV21-1 and J usage is TRBJ2-4. TRBV21-1 is designated a pseudogene. The CDR3 is 14 amino acids. CDR3 DNA: TGTGCCAACCATTCAGCCCTAGCCAAAAACATTCAGTACTTC. It specifies CANHSALAKNIQYF.